This paragraph reports one TCR beta chain. In the original analysis: Reference gene primer amplification gave estimated nucleated cell counts. TCRdb's copy holds only in-frame clones and misses some; the assay was immunoSEQ multiplex PCR. Clonal size and the V and J genes are those of that table, whereas D and trimming came from the DNA. The profile shows some 170,000 clones, roughly 85% of them singletons. This specimen belongs to a study of blood T cell repertoires in COVID-19. Study-level information: Collection of acute and convalescent COVID-19 samples took place in the United States, Italy and Spain. The cDNA or gDNA used as material had been derived from T cells, B-cell-depleted T cells, or PBMCs.

Germline V gene lookup returns CDR1 SGHVS and CDR2 FQNEAQ. The J segment lost 3 bases and the V segment lost 5 bases, leaving 9 bases of the junction unmatched. The CDR3 sequence is 16 residues long. The chain carries TRBV7-8 and TRBJ1-5; TRBD1 agrees at 8 bases. The receptor was derived from a woman in her fifties or sixties with acute or convalescent COVID-19. The sample consisted of peripheral blood. This CDR3 is CASSLIDRGHNQPQHF. For the CDR3, the DNA is TGTGCCAGCAGCCTCATTGACAGGGGCCACAATCAGCCCCAGCATTTT.